The clone carrying this T cell receptor (beta chain) rates as medium-sized. Its antigen is unknown. MiXCR, applied by TCRdb to the 5' RACE reads, yields one record per CDR3 protein. The sample shows approximately 4,600 distinct CDR3 sequences, about 8.3% of them seen only once. Time point indicated: sample taken at primary tumor resection. Germline CDR1 SGHTA, CDR2 FQGNSA. The J segment lost 4 bases and the V segment lost 5 bases, leaving 11 bases of the junction unmatched. The CDR3 sequence is 18 residues long. The sample belongs to a study of spatial heterogeneity in lung cancer. Findings and caveats of the study: Mutation tallies in tumors tracked expanded intratumoral alpha and beta TCR counts.

The receptor comes from a male donor with early-stage non-small cell lung cancer. The rearrangement links TRBV7-2 to TRBJ2-2, with 12 bases matching TRBD2. The sequenced sample was lung tumor tissue, obtained at surgery. CDR3 DNA sequence: TGTGCCAGCAGCGGTACCCTAGCGGGGGGGCCGGCCACCGGGGAGCTGTTTTTT. As protein: CASSGTLAGGPATGELFF.